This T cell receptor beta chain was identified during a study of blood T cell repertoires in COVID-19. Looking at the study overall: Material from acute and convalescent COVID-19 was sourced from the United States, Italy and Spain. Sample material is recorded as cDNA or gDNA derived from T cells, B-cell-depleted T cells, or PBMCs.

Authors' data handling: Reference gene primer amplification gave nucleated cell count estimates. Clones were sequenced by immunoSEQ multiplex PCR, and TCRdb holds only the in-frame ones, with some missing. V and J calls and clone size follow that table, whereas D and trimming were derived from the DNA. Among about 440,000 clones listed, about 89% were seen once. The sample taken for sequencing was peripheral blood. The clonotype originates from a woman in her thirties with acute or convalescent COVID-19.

CDR3 sequence reads: CASSYSRLAAETQYF. CDR3 sequence (DNA): TGTGCCAGCAGTTACTCTCGGCTAGCAGCAGAGACCCAGTACTTC. The chain has TRBV6-5 and TRBJ2-5; maybe TRBD2 (5 bases). Trimming cost V 0 bases and J 4 bases, with 12 bases left between them. Per the germline V gene, CDR1 is MNHEY and CDR2 is SVGAGI. The CDR3 loop spans 15 amino acids.